One sample yielded the 5 T cell receptor beta chains listed below, sequenced in a study of beta chain features in type 1 diabetes. Study-wide findings and caveats: TCRB CDR3s were moderately but significantly shorter in Type 1 diabetes patients in all four CD4+ subsets.

Sequenced material consisted of expressed TCRB transcripts (all of the isolated RNA was reverse transcribed). Clones were sequenced by immunoSEQ multiplex PCR, and TCRdb holds only the in-frame ones, with some missing. The table lists some 200,000 clones, 15% to 20% of them singletons. These receptors have no known antigen. The specimen was naive CD4+ T cells from blood. Receptors originate from a man aged 25 to 40 with type 1 diabetes.

The chain links TRBV25-1 to TRBJ2-3; D remains unclear. The germline V gene has CDR1 MGHDK and CDR2 SYGVNS. CDR3 length: 12 amino acids. The V end was cut by 4 bases, the J end by 4 bases, with 6 bases between. The chain's CDR3 is CASSGSADTQYF. The CDR3, as DNA: TGTGCCAGCAGTGGGAGCGCAGATACGCAGTATTTT.

DNA for the CDR3: TGTGCCAGCAGCACCATGGGGGGTGCCACAGATACGCAGTATTTT. As protein: CASSTMGGATDTQYF. This chain joins TRBV7-3 and TRBJ2-3; D might be TRBD2 (6 bases). Germline CDR1 SGHTA, CDR2 FQGTGA. This CDR3 region has 15 residues. V lost 5 bases and J 2 bases, leaving 14 bases between the germline ends.

This clone was seen more than once but under ten times. The chain carries TRBV2 and TRBJ1-4; 7 bases line up with TRBD1. The CDR3 extends over 14 amino acids. Trimming at V came to 6 bases and at J to 2 bases, leaving 3 bases not matched to a gene. Germline CDR1 and CDR2: SNHLY and FYNNEI. The CDR3 sequence: CASSRQGTNEKLFF. The CDR3 DNA reads as TGTGCCAGCAGCCGACAGGGCACTAATGAAAAACTGTTTTTT.

This chain links TRBV5-1 with TRBJ2-1, with a tentative D call TRBD2 (6 bases). This CDR3 has 14 residues. V was pared by 4 bases and J by 3 bases, with 11 bases between. Germline loops: CDR1 SGHRS, CDR2 YFSETQ. In DNA, the CDR3 is TGCGCCAGCAGCGGGGGGACTGGCTACAATGAGCAGTTCTTC. Protein product: CASSGGTGYNEQFF.

This clone has a handful of counts. V usage is TRBV21-1 and J usage is TRBJ1-1. TRBV21-1 is tagged as a pseudogene. This CDR3 comprises 10 residues. This CDR3 is CASWNTEAFF. CDR3 nucleotides: TGTGCCAGCTGGAACACTGAAGCTTTCTTT.